This TCR beta chain was recovered during a study of molecular identifiers for immune sequencing clone quantification. Trimming left V 7 bases short and J 0 bases short, with 17 bases between. Germline CDR1 reads SQVTM; CDR2 reads ANQGSEA. This CDR3 contains 15 residues. This clonotype was counted a few times. Its antigen is unidentified. This sequence may be a read error, since a much larger clone differs from it by one base. Study-level findings and limits: In naive cells, under 1% of molecules belonged to clones above 20 RNA copies, against over 97% in effector cells. Underestimated sizes of highly expanded clones could result from identical TCR molecules that share a barcode.

For naive CD8 T cells, sorting used the CD8+CD4-CCR7+CD45RA+ phenotype. TCRdb re-derived calls from the PCR reads in MiXCR, one entry per CDR3 protein. The sample has 350,000 or so distinct CDR3 sequences; 20% to 25% are singletons. What was sequenced was naive CD8+ T cells from blood, with Jurkat cell RNA spiked in. Documented subset: FACS-sorted CD8+CD4-CCR7+CD45RA+ naive T cells. The TCR comes from a human donor in good health. Some libraries in this study had Jurkat cell RNA spiked in. The chain carries TRBV29-1 and TRBJ2-3; the D gene is possibly TRBD2 (5 bases). CDR3 sequence reads: CSALNKGRSTDTQYF. The CDR3 DNA reads as TGCAGCGCTTTAAACAAAGGGAGAAGCACAGATACGCAGTATTTT.